The 21 T cell receptor beta chains reported below all come from one sample, sequenced in a study of Graves' ophthalmopathy and Graves' hyperthyroidism. Amplifying from RNA transcripts, the study obtained TCR beta CDR3 regions. First-round RT-PCR with HTBI primers preceded a second-round multiplex PCR. TCRdb reprocessed the multiplex PCR reads with MiXCR, giving one entry per CDR3 protein. The sample includes about 220,000 distinct CDR3 sequences, under 25% seen only once; the top ten take more than 35%. The source material was peripheral blood. The receptor source for this set is a woman in her forties or fifties with Graves' ophthalmopathy.

The genes are TRBV12-5 and TRBJ2-2; D not certain. In germline, CDR1 is LGHNT, CDR2 FRNRAP. The CDR3 totals 14 residues. Trimming pared 1 base from V and 6 bases from J, leaving 9 bases between. The CDR3 here is CASGLGVAAGELFF. CDR3 DNA: TGTGCTAGTGGTTTGGGGGTGGCGGCCGGGGAGCTGTTTTTT.

V usage is TRBV28 and J usage is TRBJ2-7; the D gene is possibly TRBD2 (6 bases). Trimming took 3 bases from V and 1 from J, leaving 13 bases between them. Germline CDR1 and CDR2: MDHEN and SYDVKM. The CDR3 length is 15 residues. The CDR3 here is CASSFGASVSYEQYF. The CDR3, as DNA: TGTGCCAGCAGTTTTGGGGCTAGCGTTTCCTACGAGCAGTACTTC.

The gene calls are TRBV29-1 and TRBJ2-6; D is ambiguous. This CDR3 region has 16 residues. Trimming shortened V by 4 bases and J by 2 bases, and 15 bases separated the two germline ends. CDR1 SQVTM and CDR2 ANQGSEA come from the germline V gene. As DNA, the CDR3 is TGCAGCGTTGCCTCGGGTCGGGCAGCTGGGGCCAACGTCCTGACTTTC. Its protein is CSVASGRAAGANVLTF.

This clonotype was recorded at least ten times. CDR3 residues: CASSLQGQNSPLHF. The CDR3 nucleotides are TGTGCCAGCAGCTTACAGGGGCAGAATTCACCCCTCCACTTT. V gene TRBV7-9 combines with J gene TRBJ1-6; perhaps TRBD1 as D (6 bases). Germline V CDR1 and CDR2: SEHNR, FQNEAQ (reference sequence). This CDR3 is 14 amino acids long. V was trimmed by 2 bases and J by 7 bases, leaving 9 bases between them.

This sequence joins TRBV18 and TRBJ1-1; D may be TRBD1 (5 bases). V lost 1 base and J lost 8, with 11 bases in between. Germline CDR1 is KGHSH and CDR2 is LQKENI. The CDR3 consists of 13 residues. CDR3 sequence reads: CASSPQPGREAFF. The DNA for the CDR3 is TGTGCCAGCTCACCACAACCAGGGAGGGAAGCTTTCTTT.

At least ten counts were recorded for this clonotype. The gene calls are TRBV11-2 and TRBJ1-2, with D uncertain. CDR1 is SGHAT, CDR2 FQNNGV, per germline. Trimming removed 8 bases at V and 10 bases at J, with 20 bases between. This CDR3 is built from 13 residues. The chain's CDR3 is CASSTLRSLSYTF. CDR3 bases: TGTGCCAGCTCTACATTGCGGAGTTTGTCCTACACCTTC. The full variable domain, in which reference TRBV11-2 and TRBJ1-2 provide the parts outside the CDR3, is EAGVAQSPRYKIIEKRQSVAFWCNPISGHATLYWYQQILGQGPKLLIQFQNNGVVDDSQLPKDRFSAERLKGVDSTLKIQPAKLEDSAVYLCASSTLRSLSYTFGSGTRLTVV.

Many counts were recorded for this clonotype. The genes are TRBV6-5 and TRBJ2-2; 10 bases match TRBD1. The CDR3 sequence is 17 residues long. J lost 3 bases, V lost 2 bases, and 6 bases had no gene match. Germline V gene sequence: CDR1 MNHEY, CDR2 SVGAGI. CDR3: CASSYRGQGPYTGELFF. As DNA, the CDR3 is TGTGCCAGCAGTTACCGGGGACAGGGGCCCTACACCGGGGAGCTGTTTTTT.

The chain has TRBV12-3 or TRBV12-4 and TRBJ1-1; the D gene is possibly TRBD1 (5 bases). This CDR3 region has 12 residues. V lost 2 bases, J lost 8 bases, and 9 bases lay in between. CDR3 region: CASSLMAGEAFF. CDR3 nucleotide sequence: TGTGCCAGCAGTTTAATGGCAGGGGAAGCTTTCTTT.

This clonotype has a handful of counts. V usage is TRBV6-1 and J usage is TRBJ2-5; TRBD1 matches 8 bases. This CDR3 spans 15 amino acids. Losses at the gene ends were 4 bases for V and 3 bases for J; bases not matched to a gene: 7. Germline values: CDR1 MNHNS, CDR2 SASEGT. CDR3 loop: CASSGQGLAEETQYF. The CDR3 nucleotides read TGTGCCAGCAGTGGACAGGGGTTAGCGGAAGAGACCCAGTACTTC.

This clonotype came up many times. The CDR3 nucleotides are TGTGCCAGCAGTTGGCGGGAGAAAGAGACCCAGTACTTC. Translated, it gives CASSWREKETQYF. The V and J genes are TRBV27 and TRBJ2-5; 7 nucleotides line up with TRBD2. The CDR3 is 13 residues long. The junction had 2 bases not matched to a gene; V was cut back by 4 bases and J by 3 bases. Germline CDR1 and CDR2: MNHEY and SMNVEV (reference sequence).

The DNA for the CDR3 is TGTGCCAGCAGTTCTTTGGGGACAGGGAACACCGGGGAGCTGTTTTTT. Encoded protein: CASSSLGTGNTGELFF. The V call is TRBV6-5, the J call TRBJ2-2; 8 bases align to TRBD1. This CDR3 has 16 amino acids. V shed 4 bases, J shed 1 base, and the junction held 5 bases outside the gene matches. Looked up from germline, CDR1 is MNHEY and CDR2 is SVGAGI.

This clonotype has at least ten counts. The chain couples TRBV20-1 to TRBJ1-5; unclear D gene. The CDR3 consists of 14 residues. Trimming took 4 bases from V and 0 from J, leaving 10 bases between them. CDR1 and CDR2 from the germline V gene are DFQATT and SNEGSKA (reference sequence). As DNA, the CDR3 is TGCAGTGCTAATGGTGGGTATAGCAATCAGCCCCAGCATTTT. It codes for CSANGGYSNQPQHF.

This clonotype occurred many times. This chain uses TRBV12-3 or TRBV12-4 with TRBJ1-2; no clear D. The CDR3 is 14 residues long. V was trimmed by 5 bases and J by 3 bases, leaving 13 bases between them. CDR3 amino acids: CASSPGRTYYGYTF. CDR3 sequence (DNA): TGTGCCAGCAGTCCCGGTCGGACTTACTATGGCTACACCTTC.

This clonotype was counted ten times or more. CDR3 region: CASSELRLAGAETQYF. CDR3 coding DNA: TGTGCCAGCAGTGAATTGCGACTAGCGGGAGCTGAGACCCAGTACTTC. The chain uses TRBV2 and TRBJ2-5, with 12 bases fitting TRBD2. V was clipped by 2 bases and J by 5 bases; unmatched bases: 6. Germline values: CDR1 SNHLY, CDR2 FYNNEI. CDR3 length: 16 residues.

This clonotype was recorded many times. V gene TRBV20-1 combines with J gene TRBJ2-5, with D perhaps given as TRBD1 or TRBD2 (5 bases each). Germline V gene data show CDR1 as DFQATT and CDR2 as SNEGSKA (reference sequence). CDR3 length equals 11 residues. V was trimmed by 3 bases and J by 3 bases, leaving 5 bases between them. This CDR3 is CSARGEETQYF. CDR3 nucleotide sequence: TGCAGTGCTAGGGGGGAAGAGACCCAGTACTTC.

This clonotype was detected many times. The J gene is TRBJ2-7, the V gene TRBV20-1; no clear D gene. The CDR3 contains 14 residues. The V end lost 0 bases, the J end lost 5 bases, and 14 bases lay between the germline ends. Germline CDR1 and CDR2: DFQATT and SNEGSKA (reference sequence). This CDR3 is CSARDSSLGHEQYF. The CDR3, as DNA: TGCAGTGCTAGAGATTCGAGTCTCGGCCACGAGCAGTACTTC.

To note about this clonotype: A read error is possible here, since a much larger clone lies one base away. This rearrangement joins TRBV10-1 to TRBJ2-2; TRBD2 is a possible D gene (5 bases). Per the germline V gene, CDR1 is WNHNN and CDR2 is SYGVQD (reference sequence). This CDR3 comprises 16 residues. The CDR3 DNA sequence: TGCGCCAGCGGTCGTACAGCCTCGGGGAACACCGGGGATCTGTTTTTT. This gives the protein CASGRTASGNTGDLFF.

A note on this clonotype: At one of its ends the junction is not consistent with the germline gene, which may arise from a read error. The chain uses TRBV19 and TRBJ1-2, with unresolved D. The CDR3 has 15 residues. Per the germline V gene, CDR1 is LNHDA and CDR2 is SQIVND (reference sequence). The CDR3 spells CASSNSEVGNYGYIF. The CDR3 DNA reads as TGTGCCAGTAGTAACTCGGAGGTTGGTAACTATGGCTACATCTTC.

This clonotype was picked up many times. The J gene is TRBJ1-2, the V gene TRBV28; no firm D call. V was trimmed by 7 bases and J by 7 bases, leaving 16 bases between them. Germline V gene data show CDR1 as MDHEN and CDR2 as SYDVKM. This CDR3 contains 13 residues. This CDR3 is CASTSVPPGGYTF. CDR3 DNA: TGTGCCAGCACTTCAGTCCCGCCGGGTGGCTACACCTTC.

This clonotype showed up many times. The V and J genes are TRBV20-1 and TRBJ2-5; D gene ambiguous. The germline V gene has CDR1 DFQATT and CDR2 SNEGSKA (reference sequence). The ends were cut back, 4 bases at V and 5 bases at J, with 20 bases in the middle. The CDR3 contains 15 residues. In nucleotides, the CDR3 is TGCAGTGCTATCCCGATGAACTTCGGATTGGAGACCCAGTACTTC. It is translated as CSAIPMNFGLETQYF.

The rearrangement joins TRBV5-1 to TRBJ1-1; 7 bases match TRBD1. This CDR3 is built from 14 residues. From germline, CDR1 is SGHRS and CDR2 YFSETQ. V trimming: 3 bases; J trimming: 7 bases; junction bases outside the gene matches: 9. This CDR3 reads CASSSGQALIEAFF. The CDR3 DNA reads as TGCGCCAGCAGCTCAGGACAGGCTCTGATTGAAGCTTTCTTT. Variable domain in full (rest from reference TRBV5-1 and TRBJ1-1): KAGVTQTPRYLIKTRGQQVTLSCSPISGHRSVSWYQQTPGQGLQFLFEYFSETQRNKGNFPGRFSGRQFSNSRSEMNVSTLELGDSALYLCASSSGQALIEAFFGQGTRLTVV.